This is a list of T cell receptor beta chains from one sample in a study of T-cell memory formation after mild COVID-19. One entry per CDR3 protein results from TCRdb running MiXCR on the 5' RACE reads. The table has around 140,000 distinct CDR3 sequences, about 5.7% seen once; the top ten hold more than 2%. The material sequenced was PBMCs or a T cell subset sorted from them (not recorded which). These receptors were collected from an adult woman who had mild COVID-19 (a few samples of this study predate the infection). Cell type and time point are not known. Both conserved end residues are part of each CDR3. A D gene is named only where the DNA matches it firmly. Part of the rows lack a size; the others show once, few, many or a class for expanded clones.

j_gene: TRBJ2-1; d_gene: NA; v_gene: TRBV5-1; abundance: many; CDR3aa: CASSLGASYNEQFF; CDR3nt: TGCGCCAGCAGCTTGGGCGCCTCCTACAATGAGCAGTTCTTC
j_gene: TRBJ2-3; d_gene: NA; v_gene: TRBV7-8; abundance: many; CDR3aa: CASCGQSSTDTQYF; CDR3nt: TGTGCCAGCTGTGGGCAGAGCAGCACAGATACGCAGTATTTT
j_gene: TRBJ2-1; d_gene: TRBD2; v_gene: TRBV24-1; abundance: NA; CDR3aa: CATSEWSSGREQFF; CDR3nt: TGTGCCACCAGTGAATGGAGTAGCGGGAGGGAGCAGTTCTTC
j_gene: TRBJ2-2; d_gene: TRBD2; v_gene: TRBV2; abundance: NA; CDR3aa: CASSPGGRTGELFF; CDR3nt: TGTGCCAGCAGTCCGGGGGGGCGAACCGGGGAGCTGTTTTTT
j_gene: TRBJ1-2; d_gene: TRBD1; v_gene: TRBV7-2; abundance: many; CDR3aa: CASSLGGTGGGYTF; CDR3nt: TGTGCCAGCAGCTTAGGCGGGACAGGGGGTGGCTACACCTTC
j_gene: TRBJ2-7; d_gene: TRBD2; v_gene: TRBV5-1; abundance: few; CDR3aa: CASSFALAGYEQYF; CDR3nt: TGCGCCAGCAGCTTCGCCCTAGCGGGCTACGAGCAGTACTTC
j_gene: TRBJ1-3; d_gene: TRBD1; v_gene: TRBV30; abundance: few; CDR3aa: CAWSLTGAVGNTIYF; CDR3nt: TGTGCCTGGAGTTTAACAGGGGCAGTTGGAAACACCATATATTTT
j_gene: TRBJ2-7; d_gene: NA; v_gene: TRBV5-4; abundance: NA; CDR3aa: CASSFRGYEQYF; CDR3nt: TGTGCCAGCAGCTTTCGAGGTTACGAGCAGTACTTC
j_gene: TRBJ2-2; d_gene: TRBD1; v_gene: TRBV5-4; abundance: many; CDR3aa: CASSLWTGGTGELFF; CDR3nt: TGTGCCAGCAGCTTGTGGACAGGGGGGACCGGGGAGCTGTTTTTT
j_gene: TRBJ2-1; d_gene: NA; v_gene: TRBV12-3/TRBV12-4; abundance: many; CDR3aa: CASSLRGKFNEQFF; CDR3nt: TGTGCCAGCAGTTTACGCGGGAAGTTCAATGAGCAGTTCTTC
j_gene: TRBJ2-6; d_gene: NA; v_gene: TRBV6-2/TRBV6-3; abundance: NA; CDR3aa: CARSQRTSGANVLTF; CDR3nt: TGTGCCCGCAGTCAACGGACGTCTGGGGCCAACGTCCTGACTTTC
j_gene: TRBJ2-3; d_gene: TRBD2; v_gene: TRBV4-1; abundance: NA; CDR3aa: CASSQDFERAGSTDTQYF; CDR3nt: TGCGCCAGCAGCCAAGATTTCGAACGAGCGGGGAGCACAGATACGCAGTATTTT
j_gene: TRBJ1-1; d_gene: NA; v_gene: TRBV5-1; abundance: many; CDR3aa: CASSLDGQMAFF; CDR3nt: TGCGCCAGCAGCTTGGATGGACAGATGGCTTTCTTT
j_gene: TRBJ2-5; d_gene: NA; v_gene: TRBV5-1; abundance: NA; CDR3aa: CASRPAAQETQYF; CDR3nt: TGCGCCAGCCGTCCGGCGGCCCAAGAGACCCAGTACTTC
j_gene: TRBJ2-1; d_gene: TRBD2; v_gene: TRBV7-9; abundance: many; CDR3aa: CASSSWTSGRYNEQFF; CDR3nt: TGTGCCAGCAGCTCTTGGACTAGCGGGAGATACAATGAGCAGTTCTTC
j_gene: TRBJ2-6; d_gene: NA; v_gene: TRBV12-3/TRBV12-4; abundance: NA; CDR3aa: CASSRGTGANVLTF; CDR3nt: TGTGCCAGCAGTCGGGGAACTGGGGCCAACGTCCTGACTTTC
j_gene: TRBJ1-6; d_gene: NA; v_gene: TRBV11-2; abundance: NA; CDR3aa: CASSPRGGLRNSPLHF; CDR3nt: TGTGCCAGCAGCCCCCGCGGGGGGTTAAGAAATTCCCCCCTCCACTTT
j_gene: TRBJ2-2; d_gene: TRBD2; v_gene: TRBV5-1; abundance: many; CDR3aa: CASSLGLAGVNGELFF; CDR3nt: TGCGCCAGCAGCTTAGGACTAGCGGGAGTGAACGGGGAGCTGTTTTTT
j_gene: TRBJ1-4; d_gene: NA; v_gene: TRBV2; abundance: many; CDR3aa: CASSETGEKLFF; CDR3nt: TGTGCCAGCAGTGAAACGGGTGAAAAACTGTTTTTT
j_gene: TRBJ1-1; d_gene: NA; v_gene: TRBV12-3/TRBV12-4; abundance: few; CDR3aa: CATRWGANTEAFF; CDR3nt: TGTGCCACCCGCTGGGGGGCGAACACTGAAGCTTTCTTT
j_gene: TRBJ1-1; d_gene: NA; v_gene: TRBV6-6; abundance: many; CDR3aa: CASSYGPTGFTEAFF; CDR3nt: TGTGCCAGCAGTTACGGCCCAACGGGTTTTACTGAAGCTTTCTTT
j_gene: TRBJ2-5; d_gene: TRBD2; v_gene: TRBV5-1; abundance: NA; CDR3aa: CASSSSGGPEETQYF; CDR3nt: TGCGCCAGCAGCTCTAGCGGGGGTCCGGAGGAAACCCAGTACTTC
j_gene: TRBJ2-7; d_gene: TRBD2; v_gene: TRBV7-2; abundance: NA; CDR3aa: CASSLARLAGGRNEQYF; CDR3nt: TGTGCCAGCAGCTTAGCGAGACTAGCGGGGGGGCGGAACGAGCAGTACTTC
j_gene: TRBJ2-3; d_gene: NA; v_gene: TRBV7-6; abundance: many; CDR3aa: CASSLLRGSPSTDTQYF; CDR3nt: TGTGCCAGCAGCTTACTACGGGGGAGCCCTAGCACAGATACGCAGTATTTT
j_gene: TRBJ2-1; d_gene: NA; v_gene: TRBV2; abundance: NA; CDR3aa: CASSEELAGGEQFF; CDR3nt: TGTGCCAGCAGTGAAGAGCTAGCCGGGGGTGAGCAGTTCTTC
j_gene: TRBJ2-7; d_gene: NA; v_gene: TRBV10-3; abundance: many; CDR3aa: CAISADRLPEQYF; CDR3nt: TGTGCCATCAGTGCCGACAGACTCCCCGAGCAGTACTTC
j_gene: TRBJ1-5; d_gene: TRBD1; v_gene: TRBV12-3/TRBV12-4; abundance: few; CDR3aa: CASGTGGNQPQHF; CDR3nt: TGTGCCAGTGGGACAGGGGGCAATCAGCCCCAGCATTTT
j_gene: TRBJ1-2; d_gene: NA; v_gene: TRBV12-3/TRBV12-4; abundance: few; CDR3aa: CASSLYDGQGHGYTF; CDR3nt: TGTGCCAGCAGTTTATACGATGGGCAGGGTCACGGCTACACCTTC
j_gene: TRBJ2-1; d_gene: TRBD2; v_gene: TRBV2; abundance: many; CDR3aa: CASSEREGKDEQFF; CDR3nt: TGTGCCAGCAGTGAGCGGGAGGGTAAGGATGAGCAGTTCTTC
j_gene: TRBJ2-2; d_gene: NA; v_gene: TRBV24-1; abundance: few; CDR3aa: CATSHPWGENTGELFF; CDR3nt: TGTGCCACCAGTCACCCGTGGGGAGAGAACACCGGGGAGCTGTTTTTT
j_gene: TRBJ2-4; d_gene: NA; v_gene: TRBV20-1; abundance: many; CDR3aa: CSAHEKEAKNIQYF; CDR3nt: TGCAGTGCCCATGAGAAGGAAGCCAAAAACATTCAGTACTTC
j_gene: TRBJ2-1; d_gene: TRBD2; v_gene: TRBV6-6; abundance: many; CDR3aa: CASSYASGRWVDEQFF; CDR3nt: TGTGCCAGCAGTTACGCTAGCGGGAGATGGGTTGATGAGCAGTTCTTC
j_gene: TRBJ2-3; d_gene: NA; v_gene: TRBV9; abundance: NA; CDR3aa: CASSVFSDTQYF; CDR3nt: TGTGCCAGCAGCGTATTTTCAGATACGCAGTATTTT
j_gene: TRBJ2-1; d_gene: TRBD2; v_gene: TRBV9; abundance: many; CDR3aa: CASSVVGLADNEQFF; CDR3nt: TGTGCCAGCAGCGTAGTGGGACTAGCGGACAATGAGCAGTTCTTC
j_gene: TRBJ2-1; d_gene: TRBD2; v_gene: TRBV30; abundance: many; CDR3aa: CAWETSGRASSYNEQFF; CDR3nt: TGTGCCTGGGAGACTAGCGGGAGGGCAAGCTCCTACAATGAGCAGTTCTTC
j_gene: TRBJ1-4; d_gene: NA; v_gene: TRBV12-3/TRBV12-4; abundance: few; CDR3aa: CASSPLGHEKLFF; CDR3nt: TGTGCCAGCAGTCCCCTCGGGCACGAAAAACTGTTTTTT
j_gene: TRBJ2-3; d_gene: TRBD2; v_gene: TRBV27; abundance: few; CDR3aa: CASTRGTRLSTDTQYF; CDR3nt: TGTGCCAGCACCAGAGGGACTAGACTGAGCACAGATACGCAGTATTTT
j_gene: TRBJ2-7; d_gene: NA; v_gene: TRBV2; abundance: NA; CDR3aa: CASSPRSGAPYEQYF; CDR3nt: TGTGCCAGCAGCCCGCGATCGGGGGCCCCCTACGAGCAGTACTTC
j_gene: TRBJ1-2; d_gene: NA; v_gene: TRBV29-1; abundance: NA; CDR3aa: CSGRTRNYGYTF; CDR3nt: TGCAGCGGTAGGACAAGAAACTATGGCTACACCTTC
j_gene: TRBJ2-1; d_gene: TRBD1; v_gene: TRBV12-3/TRBV12-4; abundance: NA; CDR3aa: CASRRQGREQFF; CDR3nt: TGTGCCAGCAGGCGACAGGGCAGGGAGCAGTTCTTC
j_gene: TRBJ2-7; d_gene: NA; v_gene: TRBV12-3/TRBV12-4; abundance: many; CDR3aa: CASSFSRQLRDEQYF; CDR3nt: TGTGCCAGCAGTTTCAGTCGACAGCTCCGGGACGAGCAGTACTTC
j_gene: TRBJ1-1; d_gene: NA; v_gene: TRBV5-1; abundance: few; CDR3aa: CASSGTDNTEAFF; CDR3nt: TGCGCCAGCAGCGGGACGGATAACACTGAAGCTTTCTTT
j_gene: TRBJ1-1; d_gene: NA; v_gene: TRBV20-1; abundance: many; CDR3aa: CSASPGGDLNTEAFF; CDR3nt: TGCAGTGCTAGCCCCGGGGGGGACTTGAACACTGAAGCTTTCTTT
j_gene: TRBJ2-1; d_gene: NA; v_gene: TRBV7-6; abundance: many; CDR3aa: CASSLVGARGQDEQFF; CDR3nt: TGTGCCAGCAGCTTAGTGGGGGCAAGAGGTCAAGATGAGCAGTTCTTC
j_gene: TRBJ1-4; d_gene: TRBD1; v_gene: TRBV6-5; abundance: NA; CDR3aa: CASSSSGTGNEKLFF; CDR3nt: TGTGCCAGCAGTTCCTCCGGGACAGGGAATGAAAAACTGTTTTTT
j_gene: TRBJ1-1; d_gene: NA; v_gene: TRBV5-5; abundance: few; CDR3aa: CASSFEQGSYTEAFF; CDR3nt: TGTGCCAGCAGCTTTGAACAGGGATCGTACACTGAAGCTTTCTTT
j_gene: TRBJ1-4; d_gene: TRBD1; v_gene: TRBV9; abundance: few; CDR3aa: CASSAKTGFANEKLFF; CDR3nt: TGTGCCAGCAGCGCGAAGACAGGGTTCGCTAATGAAAAACTGTTTTTT
j_gene: TRBJ2-5; d_gene: NA; v_gene: TRBV18; abundance: many; CDR3aa: CASSPLTGPQYF; CDR3nt: TGTGCCAGCTCACCACTTACGGGTCCCCAGTACTTC
j_gene: TRBJ1-1; d_gene: NA; v_gene: TRBV12-3/TRBV12-4; abundance: many; CDR3aa: CASSLGGGAMNTEAFF; CDR3nt: TGTGCCAGCAGTCTCGGGGGTGGGGCTATGAACACTGAAGCTTTCTTT
j_gene: TRBJ2-7; d_gene: NA; v_gene: TRBV20-1; abundance: NA; CDR3aa: CSAGTTTYEQYF; CDR3nt: TGCAGTGCCGGGACAACTACCTACGAGCAGTACTTC
j_gene: TRBJ2-1; d_gene: NA; v_gene: TRBV25-1; abundance: NA; CDR3aa: CASSTQGESRWNEQFF; CDR3nt: TGTGCCAGCAGTACACAGGGAGAGTCTAGATGGAATGAGCAGTTCTTC
j_gene: TRBJ2-4; d_gene: TRBD2; v_gene: TRBV10-3; abundance: many; CDR3aa: CAISESGLAGGSKNIQYF; CDR3nt: TGTGCCATCAGTGAGTCAGGACTAGCGGGGGGTTCCAAAAACATTCAGTACTTC
j_gene: TRBJ2-7; d_gene: TRBD2; v_gene: TRBV7-2; abundance: NA; CDR3aa: CASSGLAGNSYEQYF; CDR3nt: TGTGCCAGCAGTGGACTAGCGGGAAACTCCTACGAGCAGTACTTC